The next 16 T cell receptor beta chains were all read from a single sample in a study of multiple sclerosis patients with progressive multifocal leukoencephalopathy. Time point noted: time of PML onset. Libraries were prepared by immunoSEQ multiplex PCR; TCRdb keeps only in-frame clonotypes and omits some of them. The repertoire holds approximately 28,000 clones, with 87% as singletons. This sample comprised PBMCs, obtained from a patient treated with natalizumab. The receptors originated from a middle-aged woman with progressive multifocal leukoencephalopathy.

This clone is a singleton in its sample. The V gene is TRBV9, the J gene TRBJ1-1, with D uncertain. The CDR3 runs 15 residues. Trimming pared 0 bases from V and 0 bases from J, leaving 9 bases between. CDR1 is SGDLS, CDR2 YYNGEE, per germline. CDR3 sequence (DNA): TGTGCCAGCAGCGTAGTGGGAGCCATGAACACTGAAGCTTTCTTT. Translation: CASSVVGAMNTEAFF.

The rearrangement uses TRBV9 and TRBJ2-1; TRBD1 or TRBD2 may be the D gene (6 bases each). The CDR3 covers 15 residues. The V end lost 0 bases, the J end lost 2 bases, and 9 bases lay between the germline ends. Per germline, CDR1 SGDLS and CDR2 YYNGEE. CDR3 region: CASSVDRGAYNEQFF. The CDR3 DNA reads as TGTGCCAGCAGCGTAGATAGGGGGGCCTACAATGAGCAGTTCTTC.

The chain combines TRBV28 with TRBJ1-5, with D maybe TRBD1 (5 bases). This CDR3 region has 16 residues. Trimming pared 2 bases from V and 2 bases from J, leaving 13 bases between. Germline V lookup: CDR1 MDHEN, CDR2 SYDVKM. The CDR3 region has the DNA TGTGCCAGCAGTTTACAGGGAGTGGGGGGCAATCAGCCCCAGCATTTT. Its protein product is CASSLQGVGGNQPQHF.

The V call is TRBV11-2, the J call TRBJ2-5; no reliable D call. The germline gives CDR1 SGHAT, CDR2 FQNNGV. The V end lost 5 bases, the J end lost 5 bases, and 6 bases lay between the germline ends. The CDR3 spans 11 residues. The CDR3 protein is CASSDVETQYF. The DNA of the CDR3 is TGTGCCAGCAGCGACGTGGAGACCCAGTACTTC.

The chain employs TRBV11-3 and TRBJ2-6, with TRBD1 matching 8 bases. The CDR3 contains 14 residues. The germline gives CDR1 SGHNT, CDR2 YENEEA. V was pared by 6 bases and J by 2 bases, with 0 bases of the junction left unmatched. Here the CDR3 reads CASRTGAGANVLTF. CDR3 nucleotide sequence: TGTGCCAGCAGGACAGGGGCTGGGGCCAACGTCCTGACTTTC.

This clone was recorded once. The V and J genes are TRBV5-4 and TRBJ2-2, with unresolved D. CDR1 is SGHNT, CDR2 YYREEE, per germline (reference sequence). V was cut by 0 bases and J by 2 bases, with 11 bases left in between. The CDR3 is 16 residues long. The CDR3 DNA reads as TGTGCCAGCAGCTTGGCGGGCGGCAGAAACACCGGGGAGCTGTTTTTT. Translated: CASSLAGGRNTGELFF.

The genes are TRBV30 and TRBJ1-1; D is ambiguous. Trimming stripped 4 bases from V and 6 bases from J, with 12 bases between. CDR1 GTSNPN and CDR2 SVGIG come from the germline V gene (reference sequence). This CDR3 has 12 amino acids. The CDR3 sequence is CAWKWMAAEAFF. The DNA of the CDR3 is TGTGCCTGGAAATGGATGGCCGCTGAAGCTTTCTTT.

The rearrangement joins TRBV6-7 to TRBJ2-2; D is perhaps TRBD1 (6 bases). TRBV6-7 belongs to the ORF category, with a function that is uncertain. The CDR3 has 19 residues. V dropped 2 bases and J dropped 6 bases, with 25 bases sitting between them. CDR3: CASSYPSHLQGPGAGELFF. The CDR3 DNA follows: TGTGCCAGCAGTTACCCGAGTCACTTACAGGGACCCGGTGCCGGGGAGCTGTTTTTT.

The chain recombines TRBV28 with TRBJ2-7, with 8 bases lining up with TRBD1. With 8 bases clipped from V and 2 bases from J, the junction kept 11 bases outside the gene matches. The CDR3 extends over 15 amino acids. Per germline, CDR1 MDHEN and CDR2 SYDVKM. The CDR3 DNA sequence: TGTGCCAGCGGGACTCGGACAGGGCTGGCCTACGAGCAGTACTTC. Translating gives CASGTRTGLAYEQYF.

CDR3 DNA: TGTGCCAGCAGCCGAGACACTAACTATGGCTACACCTTC. Encoded protein: CASSRDTNYGYTF. The chain recombines TRBV2 with TRBJ1-2; D not resolved. The CDR3 has 13 amino acids. CDR1 is SNHLY, CDR2 FYNNEI, per germline. Trimming stripped 6 bases from V and 0 bases from J, with 8 bases between.

The rearrangement links TRBV5-1 to TRBJ1-1; D ambiguous. V lost 4 bases to trimming and J lost 7 bases, with 14 bases between them. Germline V CDR1 and CDR2: SGHRS, YFSETQ. CDR3 length equals 13 residues. DNA of the CDR3: TGCGCCAGCAGCCCCGGGAGGATTGGTGAAGCTTTCTTT. It translates to CASSPGRIGEAFF. Full variable domain (outside the CDR3, taken from reference TRBV5-1 and TRBJ1-1): KAGVTQTPRYLIKTRGQQVTLSCSPISGHRSVSWYQQTPGQGLQFLFEYFSETQRNKGNFPGRFSGRQFSNSRSEMNVSTLELGDSALYLCASSPGRIGEAFFGQGTRLTVV.

The chain carries TRBV7-2 and TRBJ2-1, with D possibly TRBD2 on 6 matching bases. V was pared by 1 base and J by 5 bases, with 12 bases between. The CDR3 consists of 15 residues. Germline V gene data show CDR1 as SGHTA and CDR2 as FQGNSA. For the CDR3, the DNA is TGTGCCAGCAGCTTAGGAGGTGGGGGGAACAATGAGCAGTTCTTC. Its translation: CASSLGGGGNNEQFF. Filled out from reference TRBV7-2 and TRBJ2-1, the complete variable domain reads GAGVSQSPSNKVTEKGKDVELRCDPISGHTALYWYRQSLGQGLEFLIYFQGNSAPDKSGLPSDRFSAERTGGSVSTLTIQRTQQEDSAVYLCASSLGGGGNNEQFFGPGTRLTVL.

The chain joins TRBV5-4 to TRBJ2-7; D might be TRBD1 (5 bases). The CDR3 runs to 12 residues. The ends were cut back, 2 bases at V and 3 bases at J, with 6 bases in the middle. Germline values: CDR1 SGHNT, CDR2 YYREEE (reference sequence). This CDR3 is CASSFQGYEQYF. CDR3 sequence (DNA): TGTGCCAGCAGCTTTCAGGGCTACGAGCAGTACTTC.

The V gene is TRBV10-2, the J gene TRBJ1-2; D is perhaps TRBD1 (5 bases). Trimming cost V 6 bases and J 4 bases, with 6 bases left between them. Germline assignment: CDR1 WSHSY and CDR2 SAAADI. The CDR3 covers 11 residues. As DNA, the CDR3 is TGCGCCAGCAGGGGGGTCTATGGCTACACCTTC. It codes for CASRGVYGYTF.

This clone was observed a few times. The V gene is TRBV6-4, the J gene TRBJ2-3, with D possibly matching TRBD1 (6 bases). Germline assignment: CDR1 MRHNA and CDR2 SNTAGT. The CDR3 spans 15 residues. Trimming left V 0 bases short and J 3 bases short, with 10 bases between. CDR3 in amino acids: CASSDSPGETDTQYF. For the CDR3, the DNA is TGTGCCAGCAGTGACTCCCCAGGGGAGACAGATACGCAGTATTTT.

The rearrangement joins TRBV5-8 to TRBJ1-5; the D is unclear. The CDR3 covers 14 residues. In germline, CDR1 is SGHTS, CDR2 YDEGEE. V was pared by 4 bases and J by 2 bases, with 10 bases between. The CDR3 DNA is TGTGCCAGCAGCCCGGACTTGGGCAATCAGCCCCAGCATTTT. It encodes CASSPDLGNQPQHF.